Listed here is a single T cell receptor (beta chain). The source of the sample is a study of T-cell memory formation after mild COVID-19. The CDR3 loop spans 13 amino acids. CDR1 and CDR2 from the germline V gene are SGHRS and YFSETQ. V shed 4 bases and J shed 2 bases, with 9 bases lying between them. Constant-segment-primed 5'RACE gave TCR alpha and TCR beta cDNA libraries with sample barcodes and UMIs. TCRdb passed the 5' RACE reads through MiXCR, listing each CDR3 protein once. The sample shows approximately 300,000 distinct CDR3 sequences, about 15% of them seen only once. Sequencing used PBMCs or a T cell subset sorted from them (not recorded which). The sequence came from a man between 18 and 29 years old who had mild COVID-19 (a few samples of this study predate the infection). Cell type and time point are not known. The genes are TRBV5-1 and TRBJ2-5, with D perhaps matching TRBD2 (5 bases). This chain's CDR3 is CASSDREQETQYF. The CDR3 DNA reads as TGCGCCAGCAGCGACCGGGAACAAGAGACCCAGTACTTC.